This TCR beta chain was captured by sequencing in a study of PD-1 blockade in classical Hodgkin lymphoma. This CDR3 has 14 amino acids. Germline loops: CDR1 SGHTA, CDR2 FQGNSA. Trimming removed 3 bases from V and 5 bases from J; junction bases left unmatched: 4. Every patient relapsed after autologous stem cell transplantation, and brentuximab vedotin exposure varied. The authors purified CD4+ T cells from thawed PBMCs by magnetic negative selection. Sequencing used immunoSEQ multiplex PCR; TCRdb keeps in-frame clones, though not all of them. The data hold approximately 25,000 clones, with 80% to 85% observed a single time.

This rearrangement joins TRBV7-2 to TRBJ2-5; 9 positions match TRBD1. The sample here was CD4+ T cells from blood, taken at baseline. The TCR originated in a human donor with classical Hodgkin lymphoma. CDR3 DNA sequence: TGTGCCAGCAGCTTTAACAGGGGGCTGGAGACCCAGTACTTC. Its translation is CASSFNRGLETQYF.